These 7 T cell receptor beta chains originate from one sample sequenced in a study of T cell repertoires in cytomegalovirus infection. Via MiXCR, TCRdb re-called the reads, giving one row per CDR3 protein. The sample has 150,000 to 200,000 distinct CDR3 sequences, approximately 15% seen once. Sample: PBMCs. Receptors originate from a human donor in good health (CMV status not recorded). Some clones in this sample may be carry-over from other donors' samples.

A note on this clonotype: A junction end diverges from the germline sequence, so it may reflect a read error. The V and J genes are TRBV20-1 and TRBJ1-6; 9 bases fit TRBD1. This CDR3 has 13 residues. Germline values: CDR1 DFQATT, CDR2 SNEGSKA (reference sequence). The CDR3 DNA reads TGCAGTGCCGTCGGGACAGGGTTATCACCCCTCCAATTT. This sequence encodes CSAVGTGLSPLQF.

This clonotype was found a few times. This chain uses TRBV18 with TRBJ2-7; no clear D gene. CDR1 KGHSH and CDR2 LQKENI come from the germline V gene. V lost 0 bases, J lost 1 base, and 7 bases lay in between. This CDR3 spans 14 amino acids. The CDR3 sequence is CASSPPFRSYEQYF. The CDR3 DNA is TGTGCCAGCTCACCACCCTTCAGGTCCTACGAGCAGTACTTC.

The table lists this clonotype with a few counts. V usage is TRBV5-6 and J usage is TRBJ2-7, with a possible D match to TRBD1 (6 bases). The V gene's germline CDR1 is SGHDT and CDR2 YYEEEE. The V end was cut by 7 bases, the J end by 1 base, with 15 bases between. The CDR3 contains 14 residues. The CDR3 is CASGWGRGSYEQYF. In nucleotides, the CDR3 is TGTGCCAGCGGTTGGGGCAGGGGTTCCTACGAGCAGTACTTC. Supplemented by reference TRBV5-6 and TRBJ2-7, the full variable domain reads DAGVTQSPTHLIKTRGQQVTLRCSPKSGHDTVSWYQQALGQGPQFIFQYYEEEERQRGNFPDRFSGHQFPNYSSELNVNALLLGDSALYLCASGWGRGSYEQYFGPGTRLTVT.

This clonotype has more than one count but fewer than ten. The chain recombines TRBV27 with TRBJ1-2, with TRBD1 matching over 8 bases. Germline CDR1 MNHEY, CDR2 SMNVEV (reference sequence). The CDR3 length is 15 residues. Trimming removed 6 bases from V and 2 bases from J; junction bases left unmatched: 8. The CDR3 region has the DNA TGTGCCAGCAGCTCTCTTGGACAGGGAAACTATGGCTACACCTTC. This sequence encodes CASSSLGQGNYGYTF.

This clonotype was picked up a small number of times. The gene calls are TRBV28 and TRBJ2-7; maybe TRBD1 (5 bases). CDR3 length equals 13 residues. V was shortened by 7 bases and J by 5 bases, with 15 bases between the two germline ends. Germline V gene data show CDR1 as MDHEN and CDR2 as SYDVKM. The CDR3 is CASTVAGYHEQYF. As DNA, the CDR3 is TGTGCCAGCACCGTCGCAGGGTACCACGAGCAGTACTTC.

This clonotype was seen more than once but under ten times. The chain couples TRBV19 to TRBJ2-3; D uncertain. The CDR3 extends over 15 amino acids. V was shortened by 3 bases and J by 1 base, with 11 bases between the two germline ends. Germline V lookup: CDR1 LNHDA, CDR2 SQIVND (reference sequence). The CDR3 DNA reads as TGTGCCAGTAGTATTCCTTCGATGGGCACAGATACGCAGTATTTT. Amino acids: CASSIPSMGTDTQYF.

The V and J genes are TRBV29-1 and TRBJ1-1; 7 nucleotides line up with TRBD1. Unmatched junction bases numbered 12, after V lost 6 bases and J lost 11 bases. Germline CDR1 and CDR2: SQVTM and ANQGSEA. The CDR3 contains 12 residues. The CDR3 here is CSVQRTGAGAFF. DNA for the CDR3: TGCAGCGTCCAACGTACAGGGGCTGGGGCTTTCTTT.